This entry features one TCR beta chain sequence. This CDR3 is 16 amino acids long. The V and J ends lost 2 bases and 0 bases respectively, with 12 bases between them. Germline loops: CDR1 MDHEN, CDR2 SYDVKM. The study enrolled healthy HIV-negative adults without recent acute infections or vaccinations as donors. From CD4+ cells came CD45RA+ naive and CD45RA-negative memory subsets. The data are from a study of shared clonotypes between healthy human individuals. Data came from immunoSEQ multiplex PCR; TCRdb stores just in-frame clones and leaves some out. The data hold some 2,000,000 clones, with around 95% observed a single time.

This TCR was recovered from a man younger than 35 in good health. V and J are TRBV28 and TRBJ2-3, with TRBD1 as a possible D gene (6 bases). The sample was naive CD4+ T cells sorted from blood. Documented subset: CD45RA+ positively selected. The CDR3 DNA reads TGTGCCAGCAGTTTAATCGGGACACCTAGCACAGATACGCAGTATTTT. Protein: CASSLIGTPSTDTQYF.